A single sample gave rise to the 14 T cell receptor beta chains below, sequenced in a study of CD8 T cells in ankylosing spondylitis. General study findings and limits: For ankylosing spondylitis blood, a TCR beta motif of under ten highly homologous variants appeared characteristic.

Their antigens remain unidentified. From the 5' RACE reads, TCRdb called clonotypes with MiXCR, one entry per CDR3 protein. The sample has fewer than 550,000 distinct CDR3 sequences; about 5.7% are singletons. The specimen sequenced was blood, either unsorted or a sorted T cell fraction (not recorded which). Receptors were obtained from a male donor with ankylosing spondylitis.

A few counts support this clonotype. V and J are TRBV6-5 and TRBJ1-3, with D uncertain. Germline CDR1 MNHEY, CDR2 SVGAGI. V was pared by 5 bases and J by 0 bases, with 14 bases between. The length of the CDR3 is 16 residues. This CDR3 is CASSNDNFHSGNTIYF. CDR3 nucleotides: TGTGCCAGCAGTAACGACAACTTTCACTCTGGAAACACCATATATTTT.

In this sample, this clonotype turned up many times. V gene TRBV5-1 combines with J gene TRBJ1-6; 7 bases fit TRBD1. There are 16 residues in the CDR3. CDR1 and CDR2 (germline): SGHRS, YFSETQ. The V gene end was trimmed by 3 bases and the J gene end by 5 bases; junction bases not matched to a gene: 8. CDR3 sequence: CASSWARGPDNSPLHF. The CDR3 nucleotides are TGCGCCAGCAGCTGGGCTAGGGGGCCGGATAATTCACCCCTCCACTTT.

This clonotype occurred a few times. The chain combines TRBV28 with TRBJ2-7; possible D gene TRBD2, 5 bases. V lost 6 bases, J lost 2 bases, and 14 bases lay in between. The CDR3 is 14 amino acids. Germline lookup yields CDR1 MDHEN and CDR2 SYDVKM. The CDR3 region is CASSRLGRTYEQYF. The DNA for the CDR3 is TGTGCCAGCAGCCGCCTAGGGAGAACCTACGAGCAGTACTTC.

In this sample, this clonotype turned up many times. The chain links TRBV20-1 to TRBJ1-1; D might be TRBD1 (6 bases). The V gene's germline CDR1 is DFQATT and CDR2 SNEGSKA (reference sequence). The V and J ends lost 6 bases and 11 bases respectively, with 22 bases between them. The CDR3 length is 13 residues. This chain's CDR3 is CSADTDRPLVAFF. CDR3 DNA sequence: TGCAGTGCGGATACCGACAGGCCCCTTGTTGCTTTCTTT.

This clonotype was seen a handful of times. The CDR3 sequence is CASDNRGLLYEQYF. CDR3 in DNA: TGTGCCAGTGATAACCGGGGGCTGCTTTACGAGCAGTACTTC. The chain is built from TRBV21-1 and TRBJ2-7; the D call in the table, TRBD1, was not verified against the DNA. TRBV21-1 is a known pseudogene. This CDR3 is 14 amino acids long.

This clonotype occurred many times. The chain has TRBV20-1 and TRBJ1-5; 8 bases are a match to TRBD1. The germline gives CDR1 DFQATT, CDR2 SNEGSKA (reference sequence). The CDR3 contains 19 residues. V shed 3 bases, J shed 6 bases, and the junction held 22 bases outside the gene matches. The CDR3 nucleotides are TGCAGTGCTAGTATGTTATGGGAGACAGGGGAAATGATCAGTCAGCCCCAGCATTTT. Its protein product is CSASMLWETGEMISQPQHF.

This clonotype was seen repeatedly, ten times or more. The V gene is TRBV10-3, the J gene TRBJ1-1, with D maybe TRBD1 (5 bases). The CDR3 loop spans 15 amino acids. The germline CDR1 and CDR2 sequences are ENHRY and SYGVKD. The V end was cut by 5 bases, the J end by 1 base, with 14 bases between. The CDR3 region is CAISSGGAPNTEAFF. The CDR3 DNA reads TGTGCCATCAGTTCCGGCGGGGCCCCGAACACTGAAGCTTTCTTT.

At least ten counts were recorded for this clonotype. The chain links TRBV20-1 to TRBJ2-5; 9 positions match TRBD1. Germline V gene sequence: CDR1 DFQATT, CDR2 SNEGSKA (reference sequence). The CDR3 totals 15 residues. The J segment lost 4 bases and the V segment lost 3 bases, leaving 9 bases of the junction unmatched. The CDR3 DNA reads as TGCAGTGCTAGTACAGGGGGCTTGTTAGGAGAGACCCAGTACTTC. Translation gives CSASTGGLLGETQYF.

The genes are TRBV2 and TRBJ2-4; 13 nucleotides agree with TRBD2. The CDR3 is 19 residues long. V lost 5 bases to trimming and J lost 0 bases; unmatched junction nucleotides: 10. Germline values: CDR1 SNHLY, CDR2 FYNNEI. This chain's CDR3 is CASSHGTSGKGEAKNIQYF. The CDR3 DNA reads TGTGCCAGCAGTCACGGGACTAGCGGGAAAGGCGAAGCCAAAAACATTCAGTACTTC.

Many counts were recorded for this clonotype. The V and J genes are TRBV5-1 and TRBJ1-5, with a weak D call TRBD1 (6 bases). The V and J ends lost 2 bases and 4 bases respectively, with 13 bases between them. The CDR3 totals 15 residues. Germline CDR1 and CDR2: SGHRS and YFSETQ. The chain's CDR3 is CASSLEGGINQPQHF. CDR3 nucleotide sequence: TGCGCCAGCAGCTTAGAAGGGGGAATTAATCAGCCCCAGCATTTT.

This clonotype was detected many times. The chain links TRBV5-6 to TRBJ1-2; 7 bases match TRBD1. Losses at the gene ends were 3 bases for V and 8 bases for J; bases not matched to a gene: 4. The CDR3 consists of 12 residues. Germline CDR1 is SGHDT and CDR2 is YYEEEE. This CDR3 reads CASSSTGKGYTF. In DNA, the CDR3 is TGTGCCAGCAGCTCGACAGGGAAGGGCTACACCTTC.

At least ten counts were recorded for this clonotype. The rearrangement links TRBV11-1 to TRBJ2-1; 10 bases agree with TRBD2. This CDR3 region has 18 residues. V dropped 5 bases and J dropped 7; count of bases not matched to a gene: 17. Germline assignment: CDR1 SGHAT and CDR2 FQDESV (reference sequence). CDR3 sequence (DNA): TGTGCCAGCAGCCCCCCACCTCGGCTAGCGGGAGCTCGAAATGAGCAGTTCTTC. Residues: CASSPPPRLAGARNEQFF. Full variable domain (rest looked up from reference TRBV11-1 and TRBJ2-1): EAEVAQSPRYKITEKSQAVAFWCDPISGHATLYWYRQILGQGPELLVQFQDESVVDDSQLPKDRFSAERLKGVDSTLKIQPAELGDSAMYLCASSPPPRLAGARNEQFFGPGTRLTVL.

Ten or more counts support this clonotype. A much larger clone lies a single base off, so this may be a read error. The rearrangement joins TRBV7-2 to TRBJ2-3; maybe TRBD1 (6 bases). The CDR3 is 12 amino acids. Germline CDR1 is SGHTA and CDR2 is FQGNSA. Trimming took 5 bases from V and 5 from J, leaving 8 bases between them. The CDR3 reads CASSKQGDTQYF. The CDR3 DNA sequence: TGTGCCAGCAGCAAACAGGGAGATACGCAGTATTTT.

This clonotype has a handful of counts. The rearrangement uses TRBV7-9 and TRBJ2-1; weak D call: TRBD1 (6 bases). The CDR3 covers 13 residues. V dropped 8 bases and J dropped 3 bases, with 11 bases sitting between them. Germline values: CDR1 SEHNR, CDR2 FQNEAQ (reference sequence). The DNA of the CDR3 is TGTGCCAGCTTGTGGGGGCTCTACAATGAGCAGTTCTTC. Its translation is CASLWGLYNEQFF.